The T cell receptor beta chain under discussion was sequenced for a study of cytomegalovirus exposure and HLA in healthy donors. Study context: Early on, a data release was issued that held roughly 80 million unique TCRs from HLA-typed donors. Findings of the study overall: Sequencing depth across donors, presence/absence analyses assumed, was roughly uniform.

This CDR3 is built from 19 residues. On this clone itself: Its antigen is not identified.

Use of 60 Vbeta and 13 Jbeta primers characterized the PCR. Here immunoSEQ multiplex PCR was the method, and the copy in TCRdb shows in-frame clones only, minus some. The top ten hold 2.5% to 3.5% of the sample, which has approximately 170,000 clones, about three quarters seen once. The chain has TRBV21-1 and TRBJ1-2; the table's D call of TRBD1 was not tested on the DNA. TRBV21-1 is given as a pseudogene. The TCR sequence derives from a female donor in good health and CMV-seronegative. The specimen was PBMCs. The CDR3 DNA is TGTGCCAGCAGCAAACCTCTTTCTTACAGGGGGACCTCACGAGGGGGCTACACCTTC. This translates into CASSKPLSYRGTSRGGYTF.